The 11 T cell receptor beta chains listed next were all sequenced from one sample in a study of T cells after yellow fever vaccination. TCRdb itself ran the 5' RACE reads through MiXCR, one entry per CDR3 protein. Among about 350,000 distinct CDR3 sequences listed, roughly 8.4% were seen once. The input for sequencing was PBMCs, taken about 41 days after the first yellow fever vaccination. All receptors come from a man younger than 35 who received the YFV17D yellow fever vaccine.

The CDR3 DNA reads as TGCGCCAGCAGTGTCCTGTTCGAGGGAGATACGCAGTATTTT. It specifies CASSVLFEGDTQYF. The chain uses TRBV10-2 and TRBJ2-3; perhaps TRBD2 as D (5 bases). Germline CDR1 WSHSY, CDR2 SAAADI. This CDR3 is built from 14 residues. The V gene lost 4 bases and the J gene lost 5 bases, with 13 bases spanning the gap.

This clonotype was found once. This sequence joins TRBV18 and TRBJ2-3; maybe TRBD1 (6 bases). Germline V CDR1 and CDR2: KGHSH, LQKENI. V was cut by 7 bases and J by 3 bases, with 11 bases left in between. The CDR3 sequence is 13 residues long. The CDR3 nucleotides are TGTGCCAGCTTGACAGGTGGAACAGATACGCAGTATTTT. Protein product: CASLTGGTDTQYF. Together with reference TRBV18 and TRBJ2-3, the CDR3 gives the full variable domain: NAGVMQNPRHLVRRRGQEARLRCSPMKGHSHVYWYRQLPEEGLKFMVYLQKENIIDESGMPKERFSAEFPKEGPSILRIQQVVRGDSAAYFCASLTGGTDTQYFGPGTRLTVL.

This clonotype was counted only a few times. The rearrangement links TRBV10-3 to TRBJ2-4; D is unclear. The CDR3 is made up of 14 amino acids. Trimming took off 5 bases at V and 0 bases at J, with 8 bases between the two ends. Germline values: CDR1 ENHRY, CDR2 SYGVKD. CDR3 nucleotides: TGTGCCATCAGTTCTCCTTTAGCCAAAAACATTCAGTACTTC. This codes for CAISSPLAKNIQYF.

J is TRBJ2-1 and V is TRBV5-5; a possible D gene is TRBD2 (5 bases). This CDR3 is built from 14 residues. Trimming cost V 0 bases and J 8 bases, with 12 bases left between them. Germline values: CDR1 SGHKS, CDR2 YYEKEE (reference sequence). The CDR3 DNA follows: TGTGCCAGCAGCTTGGGAGGCCTCGGGGATGAGCAGTTCTTC. Its protein product is CASSLGGLGDEQFF.

This clonotype was picked up many times. The chain carries TRBV7-2 and TRBJ2-7, with 7 positions matching TRBD1. The germline V gene has CDR1 SGHTA and CDR2 FQGNSA. The length of the CDR3 is 16 residues. Trimming cost V 6 bases and J 0 bases; bases outside gene matches: 11. CDR3 region: CASSITGTVLSYEQYF. The CDR3 DNA sequence: TGTGCCAGCAGTATCACCGGGACAGTCCTCTCCTACGAGCAGTACTTC. The full variable domain, completed using reference TRBV7-2 and TRBJ2-7, is GAGVSQSPSNKVTEKGKDVELRCDPISGHTALYWYRQSLGQGLEFLIYFQGNSAPDKSGLPSDRFSAERTGGSVSTLTIQRTQQEDSAVYLCASSITGTVLSYEQYFGPGTRLTVT.

This chain connects TRBV12-3 or TRBV12-4 to TRBJ2-3; D is uncertain. This CDR3 is built from 11 residues. V lost 5 bases and J 7 bases, leaving 7 bases between the germline ends. In nucleotides, the CDR3 is TGTGCCAGCAGTGGGCAGTATACGCAGTATTTT. Protein product: CASSGQYTQYF.

The chain uses TRBV5-1 and TRBJ1-3; D call uncertain. Trimming took off 7 bases at V and 2 bases at J, with 10 bases between the two ends. CDR3 size: 13 residues. The germline gives CDR1 SGHRS, CDR2 YFSETQ. The CDR3 protein is CASQRETGNTIYF. In DNA form, the CDR3 reads TGCGCCAGCCAAAGGGAGACTGGAAACACCATATATTTT.

This clonotype was picked up a small number of times. The CDR3 bases are TGTGCCAGCAGCCGGGACTCAGGGTGGGATTCACCCCTCCACTTT. This encodes CASSRDSGWDSPLHF. The V and J genes are TRBV7-8 and TRBJ1-6; D possibly corresponds to TRBD1 (5 bases). The CDR3 consists of 15 residues. V gave up 5 bases and J gave up 8 bases, with 16 bases separating them. The germline CDR1 and CDR2 sequences are SGHVS and FQNEAQ.

There are a few counts of this clonotype. The CDR3 loop reads CASILGGAGLPYEQYF. CDR3 coding DNA: TGTGCCAGCATCTTGGGGGGCGCGGGTTTACCCTACGAGCAGTACTTC. The V call is TRBV7-8, the J call TRBJ2-7, with D perhaps assigned TRBD1 or TRBD2 (6 bases each). Germline CDR1 and CDR2: SGHVS and FQNEAQ. Trimming stripped 7 bases from V and 2 bases from J, with 21 bases between. The CDR3 covers 16 residues.

The chain combines TRBV29-1 with TRBJ2-7; 10 positions agree with TRBD1. The V segment lost 3 bases and the J segment 6 bases; nucleotides outside the gene matches: 5. This CDR3 comprises 13 residues. Germline CDR1 and CDR2: SQVTM and ANQGSEA. CDR3 loop: CSVDRDRGREQYV. CDR3 in DNA: TGCAGCGTTGATAGGGACAGGGGTCGCGAGCAGTACGTC.

In its sample, this clonotype was seen a few times. The V call is TRBV10-2, the J call TRBJ1-5, with TRBD1 as a possible D gene (6 bases). This CDR3 is built from 14 residues. Trimming stripped 4 bases from V and 6 bases from J, with 13 bases between. Germline V gene lookup returns CDR1 WSHSY and CDR2 SAAADI. This CDR3 is CASSVAGGFQPQHF. The CDR3 DNA sequence: TGCGCCAGCAGTGTAGCGGGGGGCTTTCAGCCCCAGCATTTT.